These T cell receptor beta chains were read from a single sample in a study of blood T cell repertoires in COVID-19. Profiled with immunoSEQ multiplex PCR; TCRdb holds only in-frame clones, not every one. The table records more than 300,000 clones, 89% of them present only once. Sample: PBMCs or T cells enriched from blood (not recorded which). These receptor sequences come from a woman aged 30 to 39 who had recovered from COVID-19. The CDR3 runs from the conserved cysteine through the conserved F or W. A D gene is named only where the DNA matches it firmly. Where a row states a size, it is once, few, many or the class of an expanded clone; other rows omit it.

d_gene: TRBD1
j_gene: TRBJ1-2
abundance: .
len: 14
v_gene: TRBV6-5
CDR3nt: TGTGCCAGCAGGGCAGAAAGACAGGGGGGAGGCTACACCTTC
CDR3aa: CASRAERQGGGYTF

d_gene: .
j_gene: TRBJ1-2
abundance: .
len: 13
v_gene: TRBV28
CDR3nt: TGTGCCAGCATTCCCCCGGGGGGCTATGGCTACACCTTC
CDR3aa: CASIPPGGYGYTF

d_gene: .
j_gene: TRBJ2-7
abundance: .
len: 12
v_gene: TRBV7-9
CDR3nt: TGTGCCAGCAGACAGTGGACTGGCGAGCAGTACTTC
CDR3aa: CASRQWTGEQYF

d_gene: .
j_gene: TRBJ2-1
abundance: .
len: 14
v_gene: TRBV6-5
CDR3nt: TGTGCCAGCGCCCAAGCGGCAACCTACAATGAGCAGTTCTTC
CDR3aa: CASAQAATYNEQFF

d_gene: TRBD2
j_gene: TRBJ2-1
abundance: .
len: 18
v_gene: TRBV7-2
CDR3nt: TGTGCCAGCAGTCCAGGGCAAGCGGGAGTGGCCTCCTACAATGAGCAGTTCTTC
CDR3aa: CASSPGQAGVASYNEQFF

d_gene: TRBD1
j_gene: TRBJ1-5
abundance: .
len: 14
v_gene: TRBV28
CDR3nt: TGTGCCAGCAGTCCAGGGGGAAGCGATCAGCCCCAGCATTTT
CDR3aa: CASSPGGSDQPQHF

d_gene: .
j_gene: TRBJ1-2
abundance: .
len: 14
v_gene: TRBV27
CDR3nt: TGTGCCAGCACACCTCTACCCGGCGGGCAGGGCTACACCTTC
CDR3aa: CASTPLPGGQGYTF

d_gene: TRBD1
j_gene: TRBJ2-2
abundance: once
len: 16
v_gene: TRBV19
CDR3nt: TGTGCCAGTAATAGCCACCAGGGGGTCGGCACCGGGGAGCTGTTTTTT
CDR3aa: CASNSHQGVGTGELFF

d_gene: .
j_gene: TRBJ2-7
abundance: once
len: 14
v_gene: TRBV5-1
CDR3nt: TGCGCCAGCAGCTTGCCAGCGTCATCCTACGAGCAGTACTTC
CDR3aa: CASSLPASSYEQYF

d_gene: TRBD1
j_gene: TRBJ1-3
abundance: .
len: 14
v_gene: TRBV28
CDR3nt: TGTGCCAGCAGTCCACCAGGGGGCGGAAACACCATATATTTT
CDR3aa: CASSPPGGGNTIYF

d_gene: TRBD1
j_gene: TRBJ1-5
abundance: .
len: 15
v_gene: TRBV27
CDR3nt: TGTGCCAGCAGTTTAAGGGGGCTTCTCAATCAGCCCCAGCATTTT
CDR3aa: CASSLRGLLNQPQHF

d_gene: TRBD1
j_gene: TRBJ2-2
abundance: once
len: 16
v_gene: TRBV19
CDR3nt: TGTGCCAGTAGTATAGGAGGGACAGGGGACACCGGGGAGCTGTTTTTT
CDR3aa: CASSIGGTGDTGELFF

d_gene: TRBD2
j_gene: TRBJ2-1
abundance: .
len: 17
v_gene: TRBV4-1
CDR3nt: TGCGCCAGCAGCCAACCTTTAGCGGGAGAACCATACAATGAGCAGTTCTTC
CDR3aa: CASSQPLAGEPYNEQFF

d_gene: TRBD1
j_gene: TRBJ2-4
abundance: .
len: 16
v_gene: TRBV19
CDR3nt: TGTGCCAGTAGTTCCGACTCGGGACAGGGAAAAAACATTCAGTACTTC
CDR3aa: CASSSDSGQGKNIQYF

d_gene: .
j_gene: TRBJ2-2
abundance: .
len: 14
v_gene: TRBV3-1/TRBV3-2
CDR3nt: TGTGCCAGCAGCCAAGGCACGGGCACCGGGGAGCTGTTTTTT
CDR3aa: CASSQGTGTGELFF

d_gene: .
j_gene: TRBJ2-2
abundance: .
len: 15
v_gene: TRBV19
CDR3nt: TGTGCCAGTAGTACGGGACTCCCGCCGGACAGGGAGCTGTTTTTT
CDR3aa: CASSTGLPPDRELFF

d_gene: .
j_gene: TRBJ1-3
abundance: once
len: 15
v_gene: TRBV13
CDR3nt: TGTGCCAGCAGCTTAGGGACAGGCGACGGAAACACCATATATTTT
CDR3aa: CASSLGTGDGNTIYF

d_gene: .
j_gene: TRBJ2-1
abundance: .
len: 15
v_gene: TRBV5-1
CDR3nt: TGCGCCAGCAGCTGGATACCGGACACCTACAATGAGCAGTTCTTC
CDR3aa: CASSWIPDTYNEQFF

d_gene: .
j_gene: TRBJ2-7
abundance: .
len: 13
v_gene: TRBV7-2
CDR3nt: TGTGCCAGCAGCTTCGCGATAGATTACGAGCAGTACTTC
CDR3aa: CASSFAIDYEQYF

d_gene: .
j_gene: TRBJ1-1
abundance: .
len: 11
v_gene: TRBV11-2
CDR3nt: TGTGCCAGCAGCACAGGGACTGAAGCTTTCTTT
CDR3aa: CASSTGTEAFF

d_gene: TRBD1
j_gene: TRBJ1-2
abundance: .
len: 18
v_gene: TRBV4-2
CDR3nt: TGTGCCAGCAGAAAGGGACATGGGGACAGACATTCTAACTATGGCTACACCTTC
CDR3aa: CASRKGHGDRHSNYGYTF

d_gene: .
j_gene: TRBJ2-3
abundance: few
len: 13
v_gene: TRBV6-5
CDR3nt: TGTGCCAGCAGCGTGTCACGCAGGGATACGCAGTATTTT
CDR3aa: CASSVSRRDTQYF

d_gene: TRBD2
j_gene: TRBJ2-1
abundance: .
len: 14
v_gene: TRBV7-2
CDR3nt: TGTGCCAGCAGCTTCCTAGCGGGAGAAGGTGAGCAGTTCTTC
CDR3aa: CASSFLAGEGEQFF

d_gene: TRBD2
j_gene: TRBJ2-5
abundance: .
len: 17
v_gene: TRBV7-9
CDR3nt: TGTGCCAGCAGCTTAGGCAGGCTAGCGGTAGGGCAAGAGACCCAGTACTTC
CDR3aa: CASSLGRLAVGQETQYF

d_gene: TRBD1
j_gene: TRBJ2-5
abundance: .
len: 13
v_gene: TRBV7-2
CDR3nt: TGTGCCAGCAGCTCACAGGGGCCGGAGACCCAGTACTTC
CDR3aa: CASSSQGPETQYF

d_gene: TRBD1
j_gene: TRBJ2-3
abundance: .
len: 22
v_gene: TRBV7-6
CDR3nt: TGTGCCAGCAGCTACCTCTTGCACCCCGGGACAGGGGGTCTTAGGAGCACAGATACGCAGTATTTT
CDR3aa: CASSYLLHPGTGGLRSTDTQYF

d_gene: TRBD1
j_gene: TRBJ2-2
abundance: .
len: 14
v_gene: TRBV18
CDR3nt: TGTGCCAGCTCACCCGGGACAGGGTACGGGGAGCTGTTTTTT
CDR3aa: CASSPGTGYGELFF

d_gene: .
j_gene: TRBJ2-1
abundance: few
len: 12
v_gene: TRBV19
CDR3nt: TGTGCCAGTAGTATCCGGGGGAATGAGCAGTTCTTC
CDR3aa: CASSIRGNEQFF

d_gene: .
j_gene: TRBJ2-3
abundance: .
len: 16
v_gene: TRBV27
CDR3nt: TGTGCCAGCAGGCTTTTTTCGGGGATCCCTACAGATACGCAGTATTTT
CDR3aa: CASRLFSGIPTDTQYF

d_gene: .
j_gene: TRBJ2-3
abundance: .
len: 18
v_gene: TRBV19
CDR3nt: TGTGCCAGTAGTATAGGAGTCCGGGACATACCTAGCACAGATACGCAGTATTTT
CDR3aa: CASSIGVRDIPSTDTQYF

d_gene: TRBD2
j_gene: TRBJ2-3
abundance: .
len: 16
v_gene: TRBV5-1
CDR3nt: TGCGCCAGCAGCATAAGCGGGAGAACCTCATCCGATACGCAGTATTTT
CDR3aa: CASSISGRTSSDTQYF

d_gene: .
j_gene: TRBJ2-2
abundance: .
len: 15
v_gene: TRBV10-2
CDR3nt: TGCGCCAGCAGTGCGTCCCCTCCCTTTCCCGGGGAGCTGTTTTTT
CDR3aa: CASSASPPFPGELFF

d_gene: .
j_gene: TRBJ1-6
abundance: few
len: 12
v_gene: TRBV2
CDR3nt: TGTGCCAGCAGCGCTACTAATTCACCCCTCCACTTT
CDR3aa: CASSATNSPLHF

d_gene: .
j_gene: TRBJ2-1
abundance: few
len: 16
v_gene: TRBV27
CDR3nt: TGTGCCAGCAGTTTAGGGGGCGGGAGAATGCGGAATGAGCAGTTCTTC
CDR3aa: CASSLGGGRMRNEQFF

d_gene: TRBD1
j_gene: TRBJ1-1
abundance: once
len: 15
v_gene: TRBV6-5
CDR3nt: TGTGCCAGCAGTTACTCGTGGCAGGGGGTGACTGAAGCTTTCTTT
CDR3aa: CASSYSWQGVTEAFF

d_gene: .
j_gene: TRBJ2-3
abundance: .
len: 15
v_gene: TRBV5-4
CDR3nt: TGTGCCAGCAGCTTGGCTTGGGCCCGCACAGATACGCAGTATTTT
CDR3aa: CASSLAWARTDTQYF

d_gene: .
j_gene: TRBJ2-7
abundance: .
len: 13
v_gene: TRBV2
CDR3nt: TGTGCCAGCAGCAAGGAGATACGCTACGAGCAGTACTTC
CDR3aa: CASSKEIRYEQYF

d_gene: TRBD1
j_gene: TRBJ2-7
abundance: .
len: 14
v_gene: TRBV9
CDR3nt: TGTGCCAGCAGCGCGGGACAGCCGATCTACGAGCAGTACTTC
CDR3aa: CASSAGQPIYEQYF

d_gene: TRBD1
j_gene: TRBJ2-2
abundance: .
len: 16
v_gene: TRBV30
CDR3nt: TGTGCCTGGAGTCGGGACAGGGGAACGAACACCGGGGAGCTGTTTTTT
CDR3aa: CAWSRDRGTNTGELFF

d_gene: .
j_gene: TRBJ2-3
abundance: once
len: 13
v_gene: TRBV4-1
CDR3nt: TGCGCCAGCAGCCAAGCATTACCGACAACGCAGTATTTT
CDR3aa: CASSQALPTTQYF

d_gene: TRBD1
j_gene: TRBJ2-1
abundance: .
len: 15
v_gene: TRBV19
CDR3nt: TGTGCCAGTAGTAGGGGACAGGGGAACTACAATGAGCAGTTCTTC
CDR3aa: CASSRGQGNYNEQFF

d_gene: TRBD2
j_gene: TRBJ2-1
abundance: .
len: 13
v_gene: TRBV18
CDR3nt: TGTGCCAGCTCCCCGGGAGGGTACAATGAGCAGTTCTTC
CDR3aa: CASSPGGYNEQFF

d_gene: .
j_gene: TRBJ1-5
abundance: .
len: 15
v_gene: TRBV6-5
CDR3nt: TGTGCCAGCAGTCCGCGGGGGCCTGGAGTGCAGCCCCAGCATTTT
CDR3aa: CASSPRGPGVQPQHF

d_gene: .
j_gene: TRBJ2-7
abundance: .
len: 15
v_gene: TRBV7-9
CDR3nt: TGTGCCAGCAGCTTAGTCTCGCAGGGGACCTACGAGCAGTACTTC
CDR3aa: CASSLVSQGTYEQYF

d_gene: TRBD2
j_gene: TRBJ2-2
abundance: .
len: 17
v_gene: TRBV9
CDR3nt: TGTGCCAGCAGCGTTTATCCGGGACTAGCGGTCACCGGGGAGCTGTTTTTT
CDR3aa: CASSVYPGLAVTGELFF

d_gene: .
j_gene: TRBJ1-1
abundance: .
len: 13
v_gene: TRBV12-3/TRBV12-4
CDR3nt: TGTGCCAGCAGTGTCCGGGACATCTTCCCTGGGTTCTTT
CDR3aa: CASSVRDIFPGFF

d_gene: TRBD1
j_gene: TRBJ2-7
abundance: .
len: 17
v_gene: TRBV9
CDR3nt: TGTGCCAGCAGCGTAGCTAGTTCGTTGGGGACAGACTACGAGCAGTACTTC
CDR3aa: CASSVASSLGTDYEQYF

d_gene: TRBD1
j_gene: TRBJ1-1
abundance: .
len: 14
v_gene: TRBV2
CDR3nt: TGTGCCAGCAGTGAACAGGGGGCCGGCACTGAAGCTTTCTTT
CDR3aa: CASSEQGAGTEAFF

d_gene: TRBD1
j_gene: TRBJ1-5
abundance: few
len: 15
v_gene: TRBV7-2
CDR3nt: TGTGCCAGCAGCGCACAGGGGGCCCCTAATCAGCCCCAGCATTTT
CDR3aa: CASSAQGAPNQPQHF

d_gene: TRBD1
j_gene: TRBJ1-1
abundance: .
len: 11
v_gene: TRBV28
CDR3nt: TGTGCCAGCAGTTTAAACAGGGGAACTTTCTTT
CDR3aa: CASSLNRGTFF

d_gene: .
j_gene: TRBJ1-6
abundance: .
len: 13
v_gene: TRBV7-3
CDR3nt: TGTGCCAGCAGCTTAGAGTTTAATTCACCCCTCCACTTT
CDR3aa: CASSLEFNSPLHF

d_gene: .
j_gene: TRBJ1-4
abundance: few
len: 16
v_gene: TRBV19
CDR3nt: TGTGCCAGTAGTATAGATGGGGCAGGCGCACTGAAGCAACTGTTTTTT
CDR3aa: CASSIDGAGALKQLFF

d_gene: .
j_gene: TRBJ2-1
abundance: once
len: 15
v_gene: TRBV4-1
CDR3nt: TGCGCCAGCAGCCAAGTAGGAGGCTTTCACAATGAGCAGTTCTTC
CDR3aa: CASSQVGGFHNEQFF

d_gene: .
j_gene: TRBJ2-7
abundance: .
len: 12
v_gene: TRBV14
CDR3nt: TGTGCCAGCAGCCAAGATCGACTCGGGCAGTACTTC
CDR3aa: CASSQDRLGQYF

d_gene: TRBD1
j_gene: TRBJ1-2
abundance: few
len: 16
v_gene: TRBV18
CDR3nt: TGTGCCAGCTCACCCTACGTGGGGACAGGGAACTATGGCTACACCTTC
CDR3aa: CASSPYVGTGNYGYTF

d_gene: TRBD2
j_gene: TRBJ2-5
abundance: .
len: 15
v_gene: TRBV5-8
CDR3nt: TGTGCCAGCAGCTTGGTCCTAGCGGGTGGTGAGACCCAGTACTTC
CDR3aa: CASSLVLAGGETQYF

d_gene: .
j_gene: TRBJ1-2
abundance: .
len: 16
v_gene: TRBV3-1/TRBV3-2
CDR3nt: TGTGCCAGCAGCCTCCATGGGGCCGGCATGAATTATGGCTACACCTTC
CDR3aa: CASSLHGAGMNYGYTF

d_gene: .
j_gene: TRBJ2-7
abundance: .
len: 13
v_gene: TRBV18
CDR3nt: TGTGCCAGCTCACCCACTAGGATATACGAGCAGTACTTC
CDR3aa: CASSPTRIYEQYF